Listed below are T cell receptor beta chains from one sample, sequenced in a study of response to subunit inactivated influenza vaccine. A single record per CDR3 protein comes from TCRdb applying MiXCR to the RT-PCR reads. The table has roughly 500,000 distinct CDR3 sequences, 25% seen once. Material: CD4+ T cells sorted from PBMCs, obtained about 5 days after vaccination. These receptors all stem from a man aged 50-60 years who received an inactivated influenza vaccine. The CDR3 runs from the conserved cysteine through the conserved F or W. Fields, in order: clone size, J gene, D gene, V gene, CDR3 protein, CDR3 DNA. A D gene is named only where the DNA matches it firmly. The listing skips clone size in some rows; elsewhere it reads once, few, many or a size class.

few	TRBJ1-5	NA	TRBV29-1	CSVEGVGEPQHF	TGCAGCGTTGAGGGGGTAGGGGAGCCCCAGCATTTT
NA	TRBJ1-1	TRBD1	TRBV5-1	CATSDRANTEAFF	TGCGCCACCTCGGACAGGGCGAACACTGAAGCTTTCTTT
NA	TRBJ1-6	TRBD1	TRBV20-1	CSARTGGSYNSPLHF	TGCAGTGCTAGAACAGGGGGCTCCTATAATTCACCCCTCCACTTT
few	TRBJ2-1	NA	TRBV20-1	CSAEQGRGVHNEQFF	TGCAGTGCTGAACAGGGACGGGGGGTGCACAATGAGCAGTTCTTC
NA	TRBJ2-5	NA	TRBV5-1	CASSWEPRKETQYF	TGCGCCAGCAGTTGGGAGCCCCGGAAGGAGACCCAGTACTTC
few	TRBJ1-5	NA	TRBV6-2/TRBV6-3	CASSYSGGVVVQPQHF	TGTGCCAGCAGTTACTCGGGAGGGGTCGTAGTACAGCCCCAGCATTTT
few	TRBJ2-7	TRBD1	TRBV10-3	CAISPSPGQGTYEQYF	TGTGCTATTTCCCCCTCTCCGGGACAGGGGACCTACGAGCAGTACTTC
NA	TRBJ2-1	NA	TRBV24-1	CATSDLVRKGEQFF	TGTGCCACCAGTGATTTGGTCAGGAAAGGTGAGCAGTTCTTC
many	TRBJ2-7	TRBD2	TRBV12-3/TRBV12-4	CASRRGNSYEQYF	TGTGCCAGCAGGCGGGGGAACTCCTACGAGCAGTACTTC
many	TRBJ1-1	NA	TRBV29-1	CSVTERTSMNTEAFF	TGCAGCGTTACTGAACGCACGAGCATGAACACTGAAGCTTTCTTT
NA	TRBJ1-4	NA	TRBV4-2	CASSQDAPPGRTEKLFF	TGTGCCAGCAGCCAAGATGCCCCCCCAGGGCGGACTGAAAAACTGTTTTTT
few	TRBJ2-3	TRBD1	TRBV19	CASSTGTGPDTQYF	TGTGCCAGTAGTACCGGGACAGGGCCAGATACGCAGTATTTT
NA	TRBJ2-7	TRBD2	TRBV7-2	CASSFLAGGVSEQYF	TGTGCCAGCAGCTTCTTAGCGGGAGGCGTCTCCGAGCAGTACTTC
NA	TRBJ2-1	NA	TRBV24-1	CATRRGGYNEQFF	TGTGCCACTCGGCGGGGTGGGTACAATGAGCAGTTCTTC
NA	TRBJ1-1	NA	TRBV10-3	CAISESLRREAFF	TGTGCCATCAGTGAGTCCCTGAGAAGAGAAGCTTTCTTT
few	TRBJ2-1	NA	TRBV12-3/TRBV12-4	CASNWGSRDEQFF	TGTGCCAGCAACTGGGGGAGCAGAGATGAGCAGTTCTTC
many	TRBJ2-7	NA	TRBV7-2	CASSLVGQGYEQYF	TGTGCCAGCAGCTTAGTTGGCCAGGGCTACGAGCAGTACTTC
few	TRBJ2-7	NA	TRBV5-1	CASSLEGRMEGGEQYF	TGCGCCAGCAGCTTGGAGGGCAGAATGGAAGGGGGCGAGCAGTACTTC
few	TRBJ1-2	TRBD1	TRBV5-1	CASSSGTGGALSNTYGYTF	TGCGCCAGCAGCTCGGGTACAGGGGGCGCGCTCTCCAACACCTATGGCTACACCTTC
NA	TRBJ1-5	NA	TRBV15	CATSRGGNQPQHF	TGTGCCACCAGCAGAGGAGGCAATCAGCCCCAGCATTTT
NA	TRBJ1-6	NA	TRBV20-1	CSATTTGTPNSPLHF	TGCAGTGCTACTACAACAGGGACTCCTAATTCACCCCTCCACTTT
NA	TRBJ2-2	NA	TRBV20-1	CSAQGTANTGELFF	TGCAGTGCGCAGGGGACTGCGAACACCGGGGAGCTGTTTTTT